This T cell receptor (beta chain) emerged from a study of cytomegalovirus exposure and HLA in healthy donors (dated by TCRdb to between 2016 and 2019). About the full investigation: According to a later analysis, the roughly 130 validation repertoires were produced on the same platform as the approximately 620 repertoires of the first cohort. The aim of the study was to test whether cataloging public T cell receptors could identify signatures of past pathogen exposure. Along with the roughly 700-subject first cohort, a separate validation cohort of over a hundred different subjects was used. High-throughput TCR immunosequencing, statistical association of individual TCRs with disease status, and machine learning were combined to predict cytomegalovirus infection status.

Donors formed part of the validation cohort, which comprised approximately 130 subjects and was distinct from the first cohort of several hundred subjects. Libraries were built with the immunoSEQ multiplex PCR assay. Regarding the original processing steps: A statistical classification framework was built for diagnosing cytomegalovirus status from the catalog of TCR beta chain sequences. TCRdb provides this immuneACCESS table in a form limited to in-frame rearrangements. Some clones are lacking; in checked studies, under half of them reflect an unresolved V gene, and why the rest are absent is not known. The V and J calls and clone size were taken over from that table, and D and trimming were inferred from the DNA. The sample table records about 160,000 clones; approximately 86% of these occur just once. Of the sample, around 2% is held by the ten largest clones. CDR1 and CDR2, per the germline V gene, are LGHNA and YSLEER. Taken from cysteine to phenylalanine, the CDR3 has 13 residues. Left in the record is the CDR3 DNA by itself, 39 bases read in frame from the first base. Trimming removed 1 base from V and 5 bases from J; the gene matches leave 0 bases unexplained.

General findings and caveats noted by the study authors: In vitro tests confirmed that a few of the cytomegalovirus-associated TCR beta chains recognize cytomegalovirus antigens. The classifier was reported to diagnose cytomegalovirus status with high specificity and sensitivity in both the original and validation cohorts. A later analysis found that TCRs clustered in the first cohort also tended to co-occur in the 120 validation repertoires, with just under 95% of cluster scores above 0. The authors suggested that the approach could potentially be extended to other disease states and immunological phenotypes. A later analysis lacked HLA typing for the validation cohort, so it scored co-occurrence in that cohort across all 120 or so repertoires. A total of fewer than 200 TCR beta chains were listed by the study as associated with cytomegalovirus. Most TCR sequences were seen in very few donors, while some public TCRs were found in many individuals.

Points on this clone: Its antigen remains unidentified. Within one base of it there is no much larger clone, and no base qualities were kept.

The chain is made from TRBV4-3 and TRBJ1-2, with 8 bases aligning to TRBD1. The sequenced sample consisted of PBMCs. This receptor was taken from a young woman in good health and CMV-seronegative. The CDR3: CASSQGTGYGYTF. In nucleotide form, the sequence is TGCGCCAGCAGCCAAGGGACAGGGTATGGCTACACCTTC.